Listed below are T cell receptor beta chains from one sample, sequenced in a study of T cell repertoires in cytomegalovirus infection. One entry per CDR3 protein, called by TCRdb with MiXCR from the reads. The sample shows about 490,000 distinct CDR3 sequences, about 26% of them seen only once. Sequencing was performed on PBMCs. The receptors were sampled from a human donor in good health (CMV status not recorded). Some clones in this sample may be carry-over from other donors' samples. Each CDR3 is given with its conserved first and last residue. D genes are given only for firm matches. Clone size, where shown, is once, few, many, or a class for clones that have expanded.

clone_size j_call v_call d_call cdr3_aa cdr3_nt
. TRBJ2-3 TRBV6-6 TRBD1 CASRTGQGVGNTQYF TGTGCCAGCAGGACCGGACAGGGTGTTGGAAATACGCAGTATTTT
. TRBJ2-5 TRBV15 TRBD1 CASSGTGVTETQYF TGTGCCTCGTCCGGGACAGGGGTAACCGAGACCCAGTACTTC
. TRBJ1-2 TRBV2 . CASRGMTYGYTF TGTGCCAGCAGGGGCATGACATATGGCTACACCTTC
few TRBJ2-1 TRBV24-1 . CATSVSGRYNEQFF TGTGCCACCAGTGTAAGCGGACGGTACAATGAGCAGTTCTTC
many TRBJ2-3 TRBV12-3/TRBV12-4 TRBD2 CASSLGLAGAVGDTQYF TGTGCCAGCAGTTTAGGGCTAGCGGGAGCTGTTGGAGATACGCAGTATTTT
. TRBJ2-1 TRBV29-1 TRBD1 CSVEETGTGIYNEQFF TGCAGCGTTGAAGAAACCGGGACAGGGATCTACAATGAGCAGTTCTTC
many TRBJ2-3 TRBV6-2/TRBV6-3 . CASSYAESTDTQYF TGTGCCAGCAGTTACGCCGAATCCACAGATACGCAGTATTTT
few TRBJ1-5 TRBV7-8 . CASSPYSSNQPQHF TGTGCCAGCAGCCCGTACAGTAGCAATCAGCCCCAGCATTTT
. TRBJ1-2 TRBV6-6 . CASSFRESGWGYTF TGTGCCAGCAGTTTCCGGGAATCCGGCTGGGGCTACACCTTC
. TRBJ2-3 TRBV29-1 . CSVCRDSTDTQYF TGCAGCGTTTGCAGGGATAGCACAGATACGCAGTATTTT
few TRBJ2-1 TRBV7-6 . CASSRQNTQGYGGPYNEQFF TGTGCCAGCAGCCGCCAAAACACACAGGGGTATGGGGGGCCCTACAATGAGCAGTTCTTC
many TRBJ2-1 TRBV7-6 . CASSDPIRNEQFF TGTGCCAGCAGCGACCCCATTAGGAATGAGCAGTTCTTC
. TRBJ2-5 TRBV23-1 . CASSPPNGRVTDRRQETQYF TGCGCCAGCAGTCCCCCCAATGGGCGAGTGACGGACAGAAGGCAAGAGACCCAGTACTTC
. TRBJ1-1 TRBV11-2 . CASSYLGGMAEAFF TGTGCCAGCAGCTACCTTGGAGGCATGGCTGAAGCTTTCTTT
. TRBJ2-1 TRBV4-1 TRBD2 CASSQGYRLAGRNEQFF TGCGCCAGCAGCCAGGGCTATAGGCTAGCGGGACGGAATGAGCAGTTCTTC
. TRBJ1-2 TRBV7-9 . CASSFSEFGYTF TGTGCCAGCAGCTTTAGCGAGTTCGGCTACACCTTC
. TRBJ2-3 TRBV6-2/TRBV6-3 . CASNSLDTQYF TGTGCCAGCAACAGCCTAGATACGCAGTATTTT
many TRBJ1-1 TRBV6-1 . CASSAGGGNEAFF TGTGCCAGCAGTGCCGGGGGGGGCAATGAAGCTTTCTTT
. TRBJ2-1 TRBV12-3/TRBV12-4 TRBD2 CATGGSGRTLRGQFF TGTGCCACAGGCGGAAGCGGGAGGACCCTTAGGGGGCAGTTCTTC
many TRBJ2-3 TRBV7-2 . CASSLMLKSTDTQYF TGTGCCAGCAGCTTAATGCTGAAGAGCACAGATACGCAGTATTTT
many TRBJ1-4 TRBV6-2/TRBV6-3 TRBD1 CASSRQGPNEKLFF TGTGCCAGCAGTCGACAGGGACCTAATGAAAAACTGTTTTTT
. TRBJ2-7 TRBV10-2 TRBD1 CASRTGGEVYEQYF TGCGCCAGCAGGACAGGGGGCGAGGTCTACGAGCAGTACTTC
few TRBJ1-5 TRBV20-1 . CSASQGASNQPQHF TGCAGTGCTAGTCAAGGGGCTAGCAATCAGCCCCAGCATTTT
. TRBJ2-1 TRBV20-1 TRBD2 CSARDASGYNEQFF TGCAGTGCTAGAGATGCTAGCGGATACAATGAGCAGTTCTTC
. TRBJ2-3 TRBV11-3 . CASRDFATDTQYF TGTGCCAGCAGGGACTTCGCCACAGATACGCAGTATTTT
few TRBJ2-3 TRBV10-3 TRBD2 CAAGGPSTDTQYF TGTGCTGCGGGAGGGCCGAGCACAGATACGCAGTATTTT
few TRBJ1-5 TRBV6-5 TRBD1 CASTSSGGSGQPQHF TGTGCCAGCACGTCCTCAGGGGGCTCAGGTCAGCCCCAGCATTTT
. TRBJ2-1 TRBV30 . CAWARDDNEQFF TGTGCCTGGGCCAGAGATGACAATGAGCAGTTCTTC
few TRBJ2-1 TRBV6-2/TRBV6-3 . CASRTSFSYNEQFF TGTGCCAGCAGAACTAGCTTCTCCTACAATGAGCAGTTCTTC
once TRBJ2-2 TRBV6-2/TRBV6-3 TRBD1 CASSGQGSGELFF TGTGCCAGCAGTGGACAGGGTTCCGGGGAGCTGTTTTTT
many TRBJ1-1 TRBV7-6 TRBD1 CASSRGQGTGDTEAFF TGTGCCAGCAGTCGCGGACAGGGAACGGGGGACACTGAAGCTTTCTTT
many TRBJ2-1 TRBV7-2 . CASSSGYSGPFREQFF TGTGCCAGCAGCTCGGGGTACAGCGGCCCTTTCCGGGAGCAGTTCTTC